This section outlines one TCR beta chain sequence together with its context. The CDR3 has 15 amino acids. The junction had 6 bases not matched to a gene; V was cut back by 6 bases and J by 0 bases. These data belong to a study of OX40 agonist ivuxolimab in advanced cancers. Background on the study: Intravenous ivuxolimab at 0.01 to 10 mg/kg was given to patients every 2 weeks. Participants averaged 60 years of age (range roughly 20 to 90) and were over 75% male.

Data came from immunoSEQ multiplex PCR; TCRdb stores just in-frame clones and leaves some out. The profile shows about 94,000 clones, under 95% of them singletons. The chain has TRBV6-7 and TRBJ2-7; TRBD2 agrees at 9 bases. TRBV6-7 qualifies as an ORF whose function is uncertain. The TCR originated in an adult with an advanced solid tumor such as melanoma, head and neck, liver or kidney cancer. The material was CD4+ or CD8+ T cells sorted from blood, obtained in a trial of the OX40 agonist ivuxolimab. The CDR3 DNA reads TGTGCCAGCAGCTTACGACTAGCGGCCTCCTACGAGCAGTACTTC. Translated, it gives CASSLRLAASYEQYF.